This is a list of T cell receptor beta chains from one sample in a study of siplizumab effects on memory and regulatory T cells. Sequencing used immunoSEQ multiplex PCR; TCRdb keeps in-frame clones, though not all of them. The sample carries around 83,000 clones, around 90% recorded once. Sequencing was done on a sample of CD4+ T cells sorted from blood. These receptors originate from a human donor in good health. CDR3s include the opening cysteine and the closing phenylalanine or tryptophan. Fields, in order: J gene, clone size, D gene, V gene, CDR3 DNA, CDR3 protein. A D gene is named only where the DNA matches it firmly. Clone size appears in some rows only: once, few, many, or a class for an expanded clone.

>TRBJ2-1|-|-|TRBV6-1
TGTGCCAGCAGTGAGCGCAGAAACAATGAGCAGTTCTTC
CASSERRNNEQFF
>TRBJ1-4|-|TRBD1|TRBV5-6
TGTGCCAGCAGCTTGGTGGACAGGCCTGAAAAACTGTTTTTT
CASSLVDRPEKLFF
>TRBJ2-7|-|-|TRBV7-6
TGTGCCAGCGCCTCCAGATCTCAATGGGAGCAGTACTTC
CASASRSQWEQYF
>TRBJ1-1|-|TRBD1|TRBV7-2
TGTGCCAGCAGCAAACAGGGGGCATGGGACACTGAAGCTTTCTTT
CASSKQGAWDTEAFF
>TRBJ1-1|few|TRBD1|TRBV27
TGTGCCAGCAGTTTAATGGGGCAGGGGGGCACTGAAGCTTTCTTT
CASSLMGQGGTEAFF
>TRBJ1-2|-|TRBD1|TRBV27
TGTGCCAGCAGTTTATCGGGGACAGTGTATGGCTACACCTTC
CASSLSGTVYGYTF
>TRBJ2-6|-|TRBD2|TRBV5-1
TGCGCCAGCAGCCATTCCGGGACTAGCGGGAGTTGGGCCAACGTCCTGACTTTC
CASSHSGTSGSWANVLTF
>TRBJ2-1|-|-|TRBV9
TGTGCCAGCAGCGTGTCGTCTCGGAACAATGAGCAGTTCTTC
CASSVSSRNNEQFF
>TRBJ2-7|-|TRBD2|TRBV28
TGTGCCAGCAGTTTAACGGGAGGCACCTACGAGCAGTACTTC
CASSLTGGTYEQYF
>TRBJ1-3|-|-|TRBV7-8
TGTGCCAGCAGCTTCATGACAGCCCTGGGGGGAAACACCATATATTTT
CASSFMTALGGNTIYF
>TRBJ1-2|-|TRBD1|TRBV19
TGTGCCAGTAGTGTCAACAGGGGTCCCTCCTATGGCTACACCTTC
CASSVNRGPSYGYTF
>TRBJ2-7|-|TRBD1|TRBV12-5
TGTGCTAGTGGTCACCGGACAGGGGCGAGCTCCTACGAGCAGTACTTC
CASGHRTGASSYEQYF
>TRBJ2-1|-|-|TRBV7-7
TGTGCTAGCAGCTTGGGGACTCCCTACAATGAGCAGTTCTTC
CASSLGTPYNEQFF
>TRBJ2-7|-|-|TRBV13
TGTGCCAGCAGCTTAGGCCGGGGGCGAACGAGTGAGCAGTACTTC
CASSLGRGRTSEQYF
>TRBJ2-2|-|TRBD2|TRBV27
TGTGCCAGCAGTTATCCCGGGACTAGCGGGATAGTCGGGGAGCTGTTTTTT
CASSYPGTSGIVGELFF
>TRBJ2-3|-|-|TRBV7-3
TGTGCCAGCAGCTTCCGGGATAGCACAGATACGCAGTATTTT
CASSFRDSTDTQYF
>TRBJ2-1|-|TRBD2|TRBV6-5
TGTGCCAGCAGGCGCGGGAGTTACAATGAGCAGTTCTTC
CASRRGSYNEQFF
>TRBJ1-4|-|TRBD1|TRBV15
TGTGCCACCAGCAGACCCCCACAGGGGGCGGGTGAAAAACTGTTTTTT
CATSRPPQGAGEKLFF
>TRBJ2-3|-|-|TRBV7-9
TGTGCCAGCAGCCACCAGGGGTGGGAGGATACGCAGTATTTT
CASSHQGWEDTQYF
>TRBJ2-2|once|TRBD1|TRBV4-1
TGCGCCAGCAGCCACGGACAGGGAATGGGGGAGCTGTTTTTT
CASSHGQGMGELFF
>TRBJ2-3|-|TRBD2|TRBV7-9
TGCGCCAGCAGCGTAGAGGGAGGGACTGAGGGTCGGTATTTT
CASSVEGGTEGRYF
>TRBJ1-2|-|-|TRBV6-5
TGTGCCAGCAGTACTGACACGGTGCGTGGCTACACCTTC
CASSTDTVRGYTF
>TRBJ1-2|-|-|TRBV5-8
TGTGCCAGCAGCTTGCCAGACAGAGCCTATGGCTACACCTTC
CASSLPDRAYGYTF
>TRBJ2-1|-|TRBD2|TRBV18
TGTGCCAGCTCACCACGACTAGCGGGAGGGTCAGGTGAGCAGTTCTTC
CASSPRLAGGSGEQFF
>TRBJ2-1|-|-|TRBV27
TGTGCCAGCAGTTTTGGCGGACGACACAATGAGCAGTTCTTC
CASSFGGRHNEQFF
>TRBJ1-2|-|TRBD1|TRBV7-2
TGTGCCAGCAGCTTATCCCTGGGACAGAAATTATATGGCTACACCTTC
CASSLSLGQKLYGYTF
>TRBJ2-1|-|-|TRBV7-3
TGTGCCAGCAGCCCTCATGACCAATACAATGAGCAGTTCTTC
CASSPHDQYNEQFF
>TRBJ2-7|-|-|TRBV18
TGTGCCAGCTCACATACCGATCCCTACGAGCAGTACTTC
CASSHTDPYEQYF
>TRBJ2-7|-|-|TRBV29-1
TGCAGCGTTGTGGTTTCCGGGGCTCGGGGTGTGGAGCAGTACTTC
CSVVVSGARGVEQYF
>TRBJ1-2|-|-|TRBV28
TGTGCCAGCAGTTTATCGTCCAACTATGGCTACACCTTC
CASSLSSNYGYTF
>TRBJ1-3|-|-|TRBV9
TGTGCCAGCAGCGTATCATTAAGAAACACCATATATTTT
CASSVSLRNTIYF
>TRBJ2-5|-|-|TRBV9
TGTGCCAGCAGCGTAGCTATAGGGTACCAAGAGACCCAGTACTTC
CASSVAIGYQETQYF
>TRBJ1-2|-|-|TRBV7-2
TGTGCCAGCAGCTTAGATGGGAGGGGGGTCCTTTATGGCTACACCTTC
CASSLDGRGVLYGYTF